This TCR beta chain emerged from a study of immune characterization of retroperitoneal liposarcoma. The germline V gene encodes CDR1 SGHAT and CDR2 FQNNGV. The CDR3 consists of 15 residues. This clonotype showed up many times. TCRdb reprocessed the PCR reads with MiXCR, giving one entry per CDR3 protein. The data show about 11,000 distinct CDR3 sequences, 22% seen once. The TCR was taken from a female donor with retroperitoneal liposarcoma. The chain joins TRBV11-2 to TRBJ2-1; tentatively, D is TRBD1 (7 bases). The better agreement between TRBJ2-7 and the DNA end casts doubt on the J call. The sequencing sample was made of blood. The CDR3 DNA is TGTGCCAGCAGCTTAGCGGGGACAGTGCGGGGCGAGCAGTACTTC. Its translation is CASSLAGTVRGEQYF.